One sample yielded the 4 T cell receptor beta chains listed below, sequenced in a study of blood T cell repertoires in COVID-19. Some clones are missing from TCRdb's copy, which holds only in-frame ones; the method was immunoSEQ multiplex PCR. The table has some 180,000 clones, approximately 80% seen once. Sequencing used PBMCs or T cells enriched from blood (not recorded which). These receptors came from a man aged 60-69 years who had been exposed to COVID-19.

V gene TRBV14 combines with J gene TRBJ2-1; 8 bases are shared with TRBD1. Germline-derived CDR1 and CDR2 are SGHDN and FVKESK. Unmatched junction bases numbered 10, after V lost 4 bases and J lost 8 bases. The CDR3 totals 15 residues. CDR3 protein: CASSPLTGGLDEQFF. DNA of the CDR3: TGTGCCAGCAGCCCCCTAACAGGGGGACTTGATGAGCAGTTCTTC.

The rearrangement joins TRBV6-2 or TRBV6-3 to TRBJ2-5; 9 nucleotides align to TRBD2. V was clipped by 5 bases and J by 1 base; unmatched bases: 2. This CDR3 region has 14 residues. Germline CDR1 MNHEY, CDR2 SVGEGT. Written as DNA, the CDR3 is TGTGCCAGCAGTGCGGGAGGGATCCAAGAGACCCAGTACTTC. The encoded protein is CASSAGGIQETQYF.

CDR3 coding DNA: TGTGCCAGCGCCGGGACAGGGAACACTGAAGCTTTCTTT. This gives the protein CASAGTGNTEAFF. The V gene is TRBV18, the J gene TRBJ1-1; 8 positions match TRBD1. This CDR3 has 13 residues. V lost 8 bases, J lost 1 base, and 3 bases stayed unmatched. Per the germline V gene, CDR1 is KGHSH and CDR2 is LQKENI. The whole variable domain, remainder taken from reference TRBV18 and TRBJ1-1, is NAGVMQNPRHLVRRRGQEARLRCSPMKGHSHVYWYRQLPEEGLKFMVYLQKENIIDESGMPKERFSAEFPKEGPSILRIQQVVRGDSAAYFCASAGTGNTEAFFGQGTRLTVV.

The rearrangement joins TRBV9 to TRBJ1-6; D unresolved. Between the trimmed V and J ends, which lost 4 bases and 3 bases, there was a span of 17 bases. In germline, CDR1 is SGDLS, CDR2 YYNGEE. The CDR3 is 17 amino acids. The CDR3 region is CASSPQARTRYNSPLHF. DNA for the CDR3: TGTGCCAGCAGCCCTCAGGCGCGTACTCGCTATAATTCACCCCTCCACTTT.